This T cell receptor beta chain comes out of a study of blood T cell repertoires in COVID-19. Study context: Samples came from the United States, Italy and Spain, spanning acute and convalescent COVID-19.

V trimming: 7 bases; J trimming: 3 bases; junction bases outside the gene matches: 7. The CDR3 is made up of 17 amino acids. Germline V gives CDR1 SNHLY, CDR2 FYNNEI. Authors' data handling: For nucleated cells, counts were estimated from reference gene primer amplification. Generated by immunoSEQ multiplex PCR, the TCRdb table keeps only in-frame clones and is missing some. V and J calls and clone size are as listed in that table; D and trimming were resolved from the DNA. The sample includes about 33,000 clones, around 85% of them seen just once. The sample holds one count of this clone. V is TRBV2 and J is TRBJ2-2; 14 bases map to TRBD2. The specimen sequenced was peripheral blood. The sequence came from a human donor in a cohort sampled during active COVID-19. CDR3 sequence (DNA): TGTGCCAGCACTGGGACTAGCGGGAGTTCCTACACCGGGGAGCTGTTTTTT. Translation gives CASTGTSGSSYTGELFF.